The present TCR beta chain was sequenced within a study of blood T cell repertoires in COVID-19. This CDR3 has 15 residues. From germline, CDR1 is MDHEN and CDR2 SYDVKM. Trimming stripped 6 bases from V and 0 bases from J, with 12 bases between. This clone is a singleton in its sample. Profiling relied on immunoSEQ multiplex PCR, and the TCRdb table lists in-frame clones only, not all of them. The data contain some 380,000 clones, over 65% of them singletons. Sequencing was carried out using peripheral blood. The sequence came from a human donor with acute or convalescent COVID-19. The donor label of this sample is uncertain. V usage is TRBV28 and J usage is TRBJ1-3; D is possibly TRBD1 (6 bases). The CDR3: CASSLGQHSGNTIYF. The CDR3 DNA reads TGTGCCAGCAGCCTGGGACAACACTCTGGAAACACCATATATTTT.